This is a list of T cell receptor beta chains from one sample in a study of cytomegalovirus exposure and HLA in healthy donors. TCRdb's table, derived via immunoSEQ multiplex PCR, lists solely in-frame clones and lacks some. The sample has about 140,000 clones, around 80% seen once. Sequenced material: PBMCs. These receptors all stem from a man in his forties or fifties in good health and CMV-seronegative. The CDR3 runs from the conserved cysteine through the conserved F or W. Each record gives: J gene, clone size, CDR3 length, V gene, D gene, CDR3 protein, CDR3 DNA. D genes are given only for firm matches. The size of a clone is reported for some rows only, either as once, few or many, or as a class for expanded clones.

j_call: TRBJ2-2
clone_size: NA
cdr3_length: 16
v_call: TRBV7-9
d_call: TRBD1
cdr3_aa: CASSLEGTANTGELFF
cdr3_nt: TGTGCCAGCAGCTTAGAGGGGACAGCGAACACCGGGGAGCTGTTTTTT

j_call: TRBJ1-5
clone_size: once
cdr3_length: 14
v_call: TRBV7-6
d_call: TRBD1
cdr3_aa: CASSPRTGGQPQHF
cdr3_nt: TGTGCCAGCAGCCCTCGGACAGGGGGACAGCCCCAGCATTTT

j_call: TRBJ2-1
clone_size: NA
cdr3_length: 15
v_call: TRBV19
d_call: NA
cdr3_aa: CASRPREGIQGEQFF
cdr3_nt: TGTGCCAGTAGACCCCGAGAAGGGATCCAGGGTGAGCAGTTCTTC

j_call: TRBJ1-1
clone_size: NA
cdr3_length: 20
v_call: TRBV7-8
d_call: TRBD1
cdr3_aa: CASSLAQGAGGAVGNTEAFF
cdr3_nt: TGTGCCAGCAGCTTAGCGCAGGGGGCAGGCGGGGCCGTGGGGAACACTGAAGCTTTCTTT

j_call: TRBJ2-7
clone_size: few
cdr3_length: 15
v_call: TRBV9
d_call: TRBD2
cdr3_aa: CASSVADSGYYEQYF
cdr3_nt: TGTGCCAGCAGCGTAGCGGATAGCGGGTACTACGAGCAGTACTTC

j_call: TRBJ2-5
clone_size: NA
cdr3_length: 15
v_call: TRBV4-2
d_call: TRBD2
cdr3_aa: CASSQGLAGQETQYF
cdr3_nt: TGTGCCAGCAGCCAGGGACTAGCGGGCCAAGAGACCCAGTACTTC

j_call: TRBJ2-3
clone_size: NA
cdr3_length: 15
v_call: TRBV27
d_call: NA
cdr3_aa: CASSFGGASIDTQYF
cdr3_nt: TGTGCCAGCAGTTTTGGGGGGGCCTCGATTGATACGCAGTATTTT

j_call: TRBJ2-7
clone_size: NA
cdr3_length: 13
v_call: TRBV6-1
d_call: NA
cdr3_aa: CASTSSDRYEQYF
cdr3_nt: TGTGCCAGCACATCATCGGACAGATACGAGCAGTACTTC

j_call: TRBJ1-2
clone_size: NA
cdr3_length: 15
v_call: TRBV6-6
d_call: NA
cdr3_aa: CASSDTNPGAYGYTF
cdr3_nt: TGTGCCAGCAGCGATACAAATCCAGGGGCATATGGCTACACCTTC

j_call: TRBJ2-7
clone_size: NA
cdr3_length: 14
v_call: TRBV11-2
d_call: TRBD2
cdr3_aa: CASSLVMLAGAVYF
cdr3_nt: TGTGCCAGCAGCTTAGTAATGTTAGCGGGGGCTGTTTACTTC

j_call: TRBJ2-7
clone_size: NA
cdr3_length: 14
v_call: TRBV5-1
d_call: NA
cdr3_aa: CASSLLMRVGEQYF
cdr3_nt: TGCGCCAGCAGCTTGCTTATGAGGGTCGGCGAGCAGTACTTC

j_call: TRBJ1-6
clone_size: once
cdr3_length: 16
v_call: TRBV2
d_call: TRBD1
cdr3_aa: CASSPNPGTAYSPLHF
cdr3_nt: TGTGCCAGTAGTCCGAATCCCGGGACAGCTTATTCACCCCTCCACTTT

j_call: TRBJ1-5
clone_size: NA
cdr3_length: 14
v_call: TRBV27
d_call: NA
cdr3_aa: CASSFQGSNQPQHF
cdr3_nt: TGTGCCAGCAGTTTTCAGGGTAGCAATCAGCCCCAGCATTTT

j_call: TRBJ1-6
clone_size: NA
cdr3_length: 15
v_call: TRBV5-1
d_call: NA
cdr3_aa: CASSPARPGNSPLHF
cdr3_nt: TGCGCCAGCAGCCCGGCCCGACCGGGTAATTCACCCCTCCACTTT

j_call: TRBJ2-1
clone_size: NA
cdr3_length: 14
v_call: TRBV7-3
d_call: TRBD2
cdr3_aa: CASSTSGGHNEQFF
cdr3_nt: TGTGCCAGCAGCACTAGCGGGGGGCACAATGAGCAGTTCTTC

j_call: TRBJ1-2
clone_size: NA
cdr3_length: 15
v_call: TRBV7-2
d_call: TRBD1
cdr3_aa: CASSLYRGDNYGYTF
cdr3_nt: TGTGCCAGCAGCTTATACAGGGGCGACAACTATGGCTACACCTTC

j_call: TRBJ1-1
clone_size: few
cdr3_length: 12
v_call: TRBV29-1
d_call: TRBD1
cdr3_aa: CSGGTGNTEAFF
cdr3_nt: TGCAGCGGAGGGACAGGGAACACTGAAGCTTTCTTT

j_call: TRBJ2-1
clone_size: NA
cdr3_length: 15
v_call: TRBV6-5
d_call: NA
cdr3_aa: CASSYGGSRNNEQFF
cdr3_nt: TGTGCCAGCAGTTACGGAGGCAGCAGAAACAATGAGCAGTTCTTC

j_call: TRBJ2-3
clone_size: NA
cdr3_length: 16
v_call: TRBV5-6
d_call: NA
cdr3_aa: CASSFPGLRRTDTQYF
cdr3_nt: TGTGCCAGCAGCTTTCCGGGTCTCCGGCGGACAGATACGCAGTATTTT

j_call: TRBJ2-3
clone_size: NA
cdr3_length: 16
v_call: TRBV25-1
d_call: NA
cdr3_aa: CASMPGQGGGTDTQYF
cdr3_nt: TGTGCCAGCATGCCCGGACAGGGAGGGGGCACAGATACGCAGTATTTT

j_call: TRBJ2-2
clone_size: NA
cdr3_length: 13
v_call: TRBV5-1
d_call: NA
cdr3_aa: CASSTRNTGELFF
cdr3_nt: TGCGCCAGCTCGACTAGAAACACCGGGGAGCTGTTTTTT

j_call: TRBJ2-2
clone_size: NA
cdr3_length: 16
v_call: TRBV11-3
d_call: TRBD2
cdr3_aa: CASSLRGVGNTGELFF
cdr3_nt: TGTGCCAGCAGCTTACGGGGGGTGGGGAACACCGGGGAGCTGTTTTTT

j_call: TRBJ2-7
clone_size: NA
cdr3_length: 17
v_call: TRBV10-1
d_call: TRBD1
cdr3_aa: CASSELKRGDRSYEQYF
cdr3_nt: TGCGCCAGCAGTGAGCTAAAACGTGGGGACAGGTCTTACGAGCAGTACTTC

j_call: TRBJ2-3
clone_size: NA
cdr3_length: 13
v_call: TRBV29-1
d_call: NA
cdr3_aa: CSGTWRVGDTQYF
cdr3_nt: TGCAGCGGAACATGGAGGGTCGGAGATACGCAGTATTTT

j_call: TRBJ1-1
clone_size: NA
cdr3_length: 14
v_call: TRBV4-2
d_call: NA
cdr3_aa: CASSQESYGAEAFF
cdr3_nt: TGTGCCAGCAGCCAAGAGTCTTACGGGGCTGAAGCTTTCTTT

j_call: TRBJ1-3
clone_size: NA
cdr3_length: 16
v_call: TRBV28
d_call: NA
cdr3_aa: CASSLLSHRDRNTIYF
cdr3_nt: TGTGCCAGCAGTTTATTATCCCACAGGGATAGAAACACCATATATTTT

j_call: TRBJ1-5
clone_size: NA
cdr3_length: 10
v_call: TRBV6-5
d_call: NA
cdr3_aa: CASGFQPQHF
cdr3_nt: TGTGCCAGCGGCTTCCAGCCCCAGCATTTT

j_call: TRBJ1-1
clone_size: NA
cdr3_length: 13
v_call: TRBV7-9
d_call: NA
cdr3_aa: CASSRQLNTEAFF
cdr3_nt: TGTGCCAGCAGTCGACAGCTGAACACTGAAGCTTTCTTT

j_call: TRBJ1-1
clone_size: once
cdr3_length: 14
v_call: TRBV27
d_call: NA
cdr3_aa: CASSLRGHRPEAFF
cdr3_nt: TGTGCCAGCAGTTTACGCGGACACAGACCAGAAGCTTTCTTT

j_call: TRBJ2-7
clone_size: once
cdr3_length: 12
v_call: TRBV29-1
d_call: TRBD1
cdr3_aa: CSVGQGAYEQYF
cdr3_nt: TGCAGCGTGGGACAGGGGGCCTACGAGCAGTACTTC

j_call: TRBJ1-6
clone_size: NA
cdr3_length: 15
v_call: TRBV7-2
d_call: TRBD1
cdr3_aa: CASSLGTDYNSPLHF
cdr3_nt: TGTGCCAGCAGCCTAGGGACAGATTATAATTCACCCCTCCACTTT

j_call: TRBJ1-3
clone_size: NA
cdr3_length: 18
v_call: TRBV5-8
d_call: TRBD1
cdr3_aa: CASSLEAIGGSRGNTIYF
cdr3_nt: TGTGCCAGCAGCTTGGAGGCTATAGGGGGCTCAAGGGGAAACACCATATATTTT

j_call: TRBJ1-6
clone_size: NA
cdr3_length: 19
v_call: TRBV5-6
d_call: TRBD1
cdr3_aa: CASSWGQGGRWTSDSPLHF
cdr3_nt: TGTGCCAGCAGCTGGGGACAGGGGGGGAGGTGGACTTCAGATTCACCCCTCCACTTT

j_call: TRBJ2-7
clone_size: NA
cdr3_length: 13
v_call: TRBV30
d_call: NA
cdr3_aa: CAWSVNRAYEQYF
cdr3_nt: TGTGCCTGGAGTGTAAACAGAGCCTACGAGCAGTACTTC

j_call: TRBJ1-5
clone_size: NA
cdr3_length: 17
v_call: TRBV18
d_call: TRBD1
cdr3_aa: CASSPSLATGFNQPQHF
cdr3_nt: TGTGCCAGCTCACCCTCCTTAGCGACAGGGTTTAATCAGCCCCAGCATTTT

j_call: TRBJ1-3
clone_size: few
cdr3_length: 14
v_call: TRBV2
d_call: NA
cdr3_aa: CASSELRVENTIYF
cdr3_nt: TGTGCCAGCAGTGAACTCAGGGTTGAAAACACCATATATTTT

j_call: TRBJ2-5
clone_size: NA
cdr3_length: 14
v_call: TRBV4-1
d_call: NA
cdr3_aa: CASSVAALQETQYF
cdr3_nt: TGCGCCAGCAGCGTGGCAGCGTTACAAGAGACCCAGTACTTC

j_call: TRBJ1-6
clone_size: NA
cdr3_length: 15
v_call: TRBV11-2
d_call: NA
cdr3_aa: CASSPPDSRNSPLHF
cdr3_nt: TGTGCCAGCAGCCCGCCCGACAGCCGCAATTCACCCCTCCACTTT

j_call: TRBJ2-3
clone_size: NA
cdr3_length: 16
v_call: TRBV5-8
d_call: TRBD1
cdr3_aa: CASSRPRQGGTDTQYF
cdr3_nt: TGTGCCAGCAGCCGCCCTAGACAGGGAGGCACAGATACGCAGTATTTT

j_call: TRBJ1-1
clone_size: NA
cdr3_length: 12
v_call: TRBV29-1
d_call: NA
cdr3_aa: CSVNEGNTEAFF
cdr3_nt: TGCAGCGTGAATGAGGGGAACACTGAAGCTTTCTTT

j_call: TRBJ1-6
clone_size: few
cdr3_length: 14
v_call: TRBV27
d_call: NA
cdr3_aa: CASSNRAFNSPLHF
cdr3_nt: TGTGCCAGCAGCAACAGGGCTTTCAATTCACCCCTCCACTTT

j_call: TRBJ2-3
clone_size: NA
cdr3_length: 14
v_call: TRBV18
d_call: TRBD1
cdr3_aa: CASSLGQGTDTQYF
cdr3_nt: TGTGCCAGCTCACTCGGACAGGGCACAGATACGCAGTATTTT

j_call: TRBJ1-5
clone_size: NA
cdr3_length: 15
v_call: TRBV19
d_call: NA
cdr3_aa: CASSMEQLSNQPQHF
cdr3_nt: TGTGCCAGTAGTATGGAACAGCTTAGCAATCAGCCCCAGCATTTT

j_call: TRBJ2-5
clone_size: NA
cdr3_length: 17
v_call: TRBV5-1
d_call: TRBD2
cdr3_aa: CASSLGLAGVAQETQYF
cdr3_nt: TGCGCCAGCAGCTTGGGACTAGCGGGAGTAGCTCAAGAGACCCAGTACTTC

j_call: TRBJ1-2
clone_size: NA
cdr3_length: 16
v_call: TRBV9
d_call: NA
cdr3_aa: CASSVWEGLRNYGYTF
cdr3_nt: TGTGCCAGCAGCGTATGGGAGGGGCTAAGAAACTATGGCTACACCTTC

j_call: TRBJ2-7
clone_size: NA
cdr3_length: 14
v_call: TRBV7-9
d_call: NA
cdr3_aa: CASSLASGLAEQYF
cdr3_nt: TGTGCCAGCAGCTTAGCTAGCGGTCTCGCCGAGCAGTACTTC

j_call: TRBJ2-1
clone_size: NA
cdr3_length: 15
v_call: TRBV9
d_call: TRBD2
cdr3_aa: CASSVAGGSYNEQFF
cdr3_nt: TGTGCCAGCAGCGTAGCGGGGGGATCCTACAATGAGCAGTTCTTC

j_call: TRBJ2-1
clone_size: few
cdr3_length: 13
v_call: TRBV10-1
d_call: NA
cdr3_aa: CASWGEGYNEQFF
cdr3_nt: TGCGCCAGCTGGGGGGAAGGATACAATGAGCAGTTCTTC

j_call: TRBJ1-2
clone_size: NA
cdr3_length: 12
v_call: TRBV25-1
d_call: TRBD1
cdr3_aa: CASRTGGGGYTF
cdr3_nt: TGTGCCAGCAGGACAGGGGGCGGAGGCTACACCTTC

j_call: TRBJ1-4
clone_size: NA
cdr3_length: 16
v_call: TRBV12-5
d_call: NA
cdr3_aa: CASGFLIPGTNEKLFF
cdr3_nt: TGTGCTAGTGGTTTTCTAATACCGGGAACTAATGAAAAACTGTTTTTT

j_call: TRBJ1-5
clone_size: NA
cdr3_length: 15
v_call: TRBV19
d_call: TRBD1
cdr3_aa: CATQRGQGTNQPQHF
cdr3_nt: TGTGCCACCCAGCGAGGACAGGGAACAAATCAGCCCCAGCATTTT

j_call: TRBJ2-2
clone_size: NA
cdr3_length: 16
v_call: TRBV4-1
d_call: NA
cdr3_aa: CASSQVEDSSTGELFF
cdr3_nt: TGCGCCAGCAGCCAAGTCGAGGATTCGAGCACCGGGGAGCTGTTTTTT

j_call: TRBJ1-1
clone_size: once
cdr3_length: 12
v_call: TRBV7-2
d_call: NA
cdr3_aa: CASSHERTEAFF
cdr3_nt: TGTGCCAGCAGCCATGAGAGGACTGAAGCTTTCTTT

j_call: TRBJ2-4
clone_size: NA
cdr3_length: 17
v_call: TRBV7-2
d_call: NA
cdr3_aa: CASSLVSTLEAKNIQYF
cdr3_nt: TGTGCCAGCAGCTTAGTATCCACCCTAGAGGCCAAAAACATTCAGTACTTC

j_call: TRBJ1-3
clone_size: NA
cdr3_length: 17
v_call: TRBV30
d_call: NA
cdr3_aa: CAWSVSLGNRNGNTIYF
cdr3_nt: TGTGCCTGGAGTGTATCTCTAGGCAACCGGAATGGAAACACCATATATTTT

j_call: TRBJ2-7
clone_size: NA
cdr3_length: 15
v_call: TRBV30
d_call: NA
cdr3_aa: CAWRPLDRSTYEQYF
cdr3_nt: TGTGCCTGGCGTCCCCTGGACAGAAGTACCTACGAGCAGTACTTC

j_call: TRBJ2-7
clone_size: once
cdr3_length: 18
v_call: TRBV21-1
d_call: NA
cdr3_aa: CASSLSGTSGGETYEQYF
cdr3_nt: TGTGCCAGCAGCTTATCCGGGACTAGCGGGGGGGAGACCTACGAGCAGTACTTC

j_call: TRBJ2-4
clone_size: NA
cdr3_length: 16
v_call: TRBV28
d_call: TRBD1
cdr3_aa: CASSPGQGAAKNIQYF
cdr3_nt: TGTGCCAGCAGCCCGGGACAGGGGGCAGCCAAAAACATTCAGTACTTC